The 29 T cell receptor beta chains below were found in one sample sequenced in a study of beta chain features in type 1 diabetes. Regarding the study as a whole: Shortening that was moderate but significant affected the TCRB CDR3s of Type 1 diabetes patients in all four CD4+ subsets.

Their specific antigens are unknown. Expressed TCRB transcripts were sequenced because the isolated RNA had all been reverse transcribed beforehand. Some clones are missing from TCRdb's copy, which holds only in-frame ones; the method was immunoSEQ multiplex PCR. The repertoire holds 500,000 to 850,000 clones, with about an eighth as singletons. The sequencing input was naive CD4+ T cells from blood. These receptors were taken from a man younger than 35 with type 1 diabetes.

This clone came up a few times. The V gene is TRBV30, the J gene TRBJ2-1; the D is unclear. V gave up 0 bases and J gave up 9 bases, with 12 bases separating them. The germline V gene has CDR1 GTSNPN and CDR2 SVGIG (reference sequence). The CDR3 extends over 13 amino acids. CDR3 sequence reads: CAWSVHSVAEQFF. CDR3 DNA sequence: TGTGCCTGGAGTGTACATTCTGTGGCTGAGCAGTTCTTC. Filled out from reference TRBV30 and TRBJ2-1, the complete variable domain reads SQTIHQWPATLVQPVGSPLSLECTVEGTSNPNLYWYRQAAGRGLQLLFYSVGIGQISSEVPQNLSASRPQDRQFILSSKKLLLSDSGFYLCAWSVHSVAEQFFGPGTRLTVL.

This clone was observed a few times. The rearrangement links TRBV25-1 to TRBJ1-1, with D hard to call. Germline CDR1 reads MGHDK; CDR2 reads SYGVNS. Trimming removed 0 bases from V and 5 bases from J, with 4 bases in between. The CDR3 sequence is 12 residues long. DNA for the CDR3: TGTGCCAGCAGTGAATATGGGACTGAAGCTTTCTTT. Translated: CASSEYGTEAFF.

V gene TRBV30 combines with J gene TRBJ2-3, with D unclear. CDR1 GTSNPN and CDR2 SVGIG come from the germline V gene (reference sequence). The CDR3 length is 11 residues. V lost 5 bases and J 6 bases, leaving 9 bases between the germline ends. DNA for the CDR3: TGTGCCTGGTCTCTTCCGGATACGCAGTATTTT. Protein: CAWSLPDTQYF.

The rearrangement links TRBV19 to TRBJ1-1; D might be TRBD1 (5 bases). The CDR3 sequence is 14 residues long. Between the trimmed V and J ends, which lost 3 bases and 5 bases, there was a span of 13 bases. From germline, CDR1 is LNHDA and CDR2 SQIVND (reference sequence). This CDR3 is CASSINTWGTEAFF. The CDR3 region has the DNA TGTGCCAGTAGTATCAATACCTGGGGGACTGAAGCTTTCTTT. Full variable domain (rest looked up from reference TRBV19 and TRBJ1-1): DGGITQSPKYLFRKEGQNVTLSCEQNLNHDAMYWYRQDPGQGLRLIYYSQIVNDFQKGDIAEGYSVSREKKESFPLTVTSAQKNPTAFYLCASSINTWGTEAFFGQGTRLTVV.

This chain links TRBV6-1 with TRBJ1-1; D is undetermined. From germline, CDR1 is MNHNS and CDR2 SASEGT. The CDR3 has 14 amino acids. V was trimmed by 4 bases and J by 5 bases, leaving 14 bases between them. The CDR3 here is CASSAIGSGTEAFF. The CDR3 DNA follows: TGTGCCAGCAGTGCGATTGGCTCGGGGACTGAAGCTTTCTTT.

This clone turned up a few times. The V gene is TRBV30, the J gene TRBJ1-4, with 11 nucleotides matching TRBD1. Trimming cost V 1 base and J 6 bases; bases outside gene matches: 1. This CDR3 spans 14 amino acids. Per the germline V gene, CDR1 is GTSNPN and CDR2 is SVGIG (reference sequence). The CDR3 is CAWSADRGHEKLFF. The CDR3 nucleotides read TGTGCCTGGAGTGCGGACAGGGGGCATGAAAAACTGTTTTTT.

The table lists this clone with a few counts. The V gene is TRBV9, the J gene TRBJ2-1, with D uncertain. Germline V gene lookup returns CDR1 SGDLS and CDR2 YYNGEE. With 3 bases removed from V and 2 bases from J, the gap between germline ends came to 3 bases. The CDR3 is 12 amino acids. The DNA of the CDR3 is TGTGCCAGCAGCGCACCCTACAATGAGCAGTTCTTC. This translates into CASSAPYNEQFF.

The sample holds a few counts of this clone. This chain connects TRBV9 to TRBJ1-1; no firm D call. Germline V gene lookup returns CDR1 SGDLS and CDR2 YYNGEE. V was cut by 3 bases and J by 7 bases, with 13 bases left in between. The CDR3 consists of 13 residues. The CDR3 spells CASSASPWGEAFF. CDR3 in DNA: TGTGCCAGCAGCGCTAGCCCCTGGGGTGAAGCTTTCTTT.

This clone turned up a few times. The genes are TRBV5-1 and TRBJ2-7; 8 bases agree with TRBD2. Trimming removed 1 base from V and 3 bases from J; junction bases left unmatched: 9. The CDR3 contains 16 residues. Germline lookup yields CDR1 SGHRS and CDR2 YFSETQ. Written as DNA, the CDR3 is TGCGCCAGCAGCTTGAAAAAAGCGGGAGCCGTCTACGAGCAGTACTTC. This translates into CASSLKKAGAVYEQYF.

The CDR3 nucleotides read TGTGCCAGTAGTATAGAGAGGGCGTCTGAAGCTTTCTTT. Its protein is CASSIERASEAFF. The V call is TRBV19, the J call TRBJ1-1; D is undetermined. The V and J ends lost 0 bases and 6 bases respectively, with 8 bases between them. In germline, CDR1 is LNHDA, CDR2 SQIVND (reference sequence). CDR3 size: 13 residues.

This clone appeared a few times. The V and J genes are TRBV10-3 and TRBJ2-7, with 11 bases aligning to TRBD1. With V trimmed by 6 bases and J by 6 bases, 1 base remained unmatched. Germline loops: CDR1 ENHRY, CDR2 SYGVKD. The CDR3 contains 12 residues. This chain's CDR3 is CAIRDRGPEQYF. The CDR3 DNA is TGTGCCATCAGGGACAGGGGGCCCGAGCAGTACTTC.

The rearrangement joins TRBV6-6 to TRBJ1-5; a possible D gene is TRBD1 (6 bases). Germline CDR1 is MNHNY and CDR2 is SVGAGI (reference sequence). The CDR3 runs to 14 residues. V gave up 7 bases and J gave up 5 bases, with 15 bases separating them. The CDR3 DNA reads as TGTGCCAGCACCTCACAGGGCGGGTATCAGCCCCAGCATTTT. Translation gives CASTSQGGYQPQHF.

This clone was observed a handful of times. The V call is TRBV9, the J call TRBJ1-1; 11 bases match TRBD1. This CDR3 has 15 residues. The germline gives CDR1 SGDLS, CDR2 YYNGEE. Trimming cost V 2 bases and J 6 bases; bases outside gene matches: 6. CDR3 bases: TGTGCCAGCAGCGTCCTGGACAGGGGGCGTTCTGAAGCTTTCTTT. As protein: CASSVLDRGRSEAFF.

In its sample, this clone was seen a few times. The chain is built from TRBV28 and TRBJ2-7, with 7 positions matching TRBD1. The germline CDR1 and CDR2 sequences are MDHEN and SYDVKM. The length of the CDR3 is 16 residues. Trimming cost V 2 bases and J 3 bases; bases outside gene matches: 10. CDR3 DNA: TGTGCCAGCAGTTTACGCTCGTGGAGACAGGGCTACGAGCAGTACTTC. Its translation is CASSLRSWRQGYEQYF.

The rearrangement links TRBV9 to TRBJ1-6; TRBD1 might be the D (5 bases). The germline V and J ends were trimmed by 3 bases and 0 bases, with 13 bases remaining between them. Germline CDR1 is SGDLS and CDR2 is YYNGEE. The CDR3 runs to 17 residues. CDR3 residues: CASSANNRSSYNSPLHF. CDR3 in DNA: TGTGCCAGCAGCGCGAATAACAGGAGCTCCTATAATTCACCCCTCCACTTT.

There are a few counts of this clone. The same CDR3 also results from other DNA sequences found in this sample. The V gene is TRBV30, the J gene TRBJ2-1, with D possibly TRBD2 on 6 matching bases. The CDR3 runs 14 residues. Germline lookup yields CDR1 GTSNPN and CDR2 SVGIG (reference sequence). Trimming shortened V by 3 bases and J by 1 base, and 10 bases separated the two germline ends. CDR3 in amino acids: CAWSLGGSYNEQFF. Here the CDR3 DNA reads TGTGCCTGGAGCCTGGGGGGTTCCTACAATGAGCAGTTCTTC.

This clone was detected only a few times. The V and J genes are TRBV7-9 and TRBJ2-2; a weak D match, TRBD1 (5 bases). Germline V gives CDR1 SEHNR, CDR2 FQNEAQ (reference sequence). V was cut by 6 bases and J by 4 bases, with 15 bases left in between. The CDR3 is 15 residues long. The CDR3 protein is CASRERLTVTGELFF. Written as DNA, the CDR3 is TGTGCCAGCAGAGAAAGGTTGACAGTCACCGGGGAGCTGTTTTTT.

This clone was seen only a few times. V gene TRBV6-6 combines with J gene TRBJ2-4; unclear D gene. The CDR3 extends over 11 amino acids. Trimming stripped 7 bases from V and 7 bases from J, with 8 bases between. CDR1 is MNHNY and CDR2 is SVGAGI in the germline V gene (reference sequence). The CDR3 DNA reads TGTGCCAGCATGGGGTACAACATTCAGTACTTC. It is translated as CASMGYNIQYF.

This clone was recorded at least ten times. This sample also contains other DNA sequences that code for the same CDR3. The genes are TRBV18 and TRBJ2-3; no clear D. CDR1 is KGHSH, CDR2 LQKENI, per germline. Trimming shortened V by 2 bases and J by 0 bases, and 0 bases separated the two germline ends. This CDR3 contains 12 residues. CDR3 region: CASSPSTDTQYF. The CDR3 nucleotides are TGTGCCAGCTCACCAAGCACAGATACGCAGTATTTT.

The rearrangement joins TRBV6-5 to TRBJ2-5; D assignment may be TRBD1 or TRBD2 (5 bases each). Germline V gene data show CDR1 as MNHEY and CDR2 as SVGAGI. This CDR3 region has 14 residues. Trimming stripped 0 bases from V and 1 base from J, with 6 bases between. The CDR3 region has the DNA TGTGCCAGCAGTTACTCAGGGACCCAAGAGACCCAGTACTTC. Protein: CASSYSGTQETQYF.

This clone was seen more than once but under ten times. The chain links TRBV5-1 to TRBJ1-4; 8 bases map to TRBD1. There are 15 residues in the CDR3. The V gene's germline CDR1 is SGHRS and CDR2 YFSETQ. The V segment lost 4 bases and the J segment 6 bases; nucleotides outside the gene matches: 8. CDR3 nucleotides: TGCGCCAGCAGCCGCGGACAGGGCCATGATGAAAAACTGTTTTTT. Encoded protein: CASSRGQGHDEKLFF.

The rearrangement links TRBV21-1 to TRBJ1-5. TRBV21-1 is a recognized pseudogene. This CDR3 has 15 residues. For the CDR3, the DNA is TGTGCCAGCAGCAGGGGCCGGGATAGCAATCAGCCCCAGCATTTT. Translation gives CASSRGRDSNQPQHF.

This chain joins TRBV7-2 and TRBJ1-6, with TRBD1 matching 10 bases. V dropped 5 bases and J dropped 14; count of bases not matched to a gene: 12. The CDR3 runs to 15 residues. Germline values: CDR1 SGHTA, CDR2 FQGNSA. The CDR3 bases are TGTGCCAGCAGCCTGGGACAGGGGAAGGTCGGAGCCCTCCACTTT. It yields the protein CASSLGQGKVGALHF.

The chain combines TRBV15 with TRBJ1-2; no firm D call. Germline CDR1 reads LNHNV; CDR2 reads YYDKDF (reference sequence). V gave up 0 bases and J gave up 3 bases, with 11 bases separating them. The CDR3 runs 15 residues. The CDR3 region is CATSRDKGRHYGYTF. The CDR3 nucleotides are TGTGCCACCAGCAGAGATAAAGGGCGACACTATGGCTACACCTTC.

This clone was observed a few times. V is TRBV30 and J is TRBJ1-3; 7 positions agree with TRBD1. This CDR3 region has 19 residues. The ends lost 1 base at V and 0 bases at J; junction bases unmatched: 15. Germline V gives CDR1 GTSNPN, CDR2 SVGIG (reference sequence). The CDR3 coding sequence is TGTGCCTGGAGTGCCTCCCGGACAGGCCAGCTTGTCTCTGGAAACACCATATATTTT. Its protein product is CAWSASRTGQLVSGNTIYF.

In its sample, this clone was seen a few times. This chain links TRBV2 with TRBJ1-2; a possible D gene is TRBD1 (6 bases). V was pared by 6 bases and J by 0 bases, with 11 bases between. The CDR3 contains 14 residues. The V gene's germline CDR1 is SNHLY and CDR2 FYNNEI. CDR3 DNA sequence: TGTGCCAGCAGCGCTACAGGGTCTAACTATGGCTACACCTTC. Translated: CASSATGSNYGYTF.

This clone was picked up a small number of times. The chain is built from TRBV25-1 and TRBJ2-7; D is undetermined. Per the germline V gene, CDR1 is MGHDK and CDR2 is SYGVNS. This CDR3 has 12 residues. Trimming removed 4 bases at V and 3 bases at J, with 7 bases between. The CDR3 reads CASSASGYEQYF. The DNA for the CDR3 is TGTGCCAGCAGTGCTTCTGGCTACGAGCAGTACTTC.

This clone has a handful of counts. V is TRBV18 and J is TRBJ2-7, with D possibly TRBD2 on 6 matching bases. V was trimmed by 6 bases and J by 6 bases, leaving 18 bases between them. Germline CDR1 is KGHSH and CDR2 is LQKENI. CDR3 size: 14 residues. The CDR3 protein is CASSRSGPEVEQYF. DNA of the CDR3: TGTGCCAGCTCGCGTAGCGGACCCGAGGTCGAGCAGTACTTC.

This clone was observed a handful of times. The V and J genes are TRBV9 and TRBJ2-7; D perhaps matches TRBD2 (6 bases). Trimming took 0 bases from V and 2 from J, leaving 18 bases between them. CDR1 SGDLS and CDR2 YYNGEE come from the germline V gene. There are 17 residues in the CDR3. DNA for the CDR3: TGTGCCAGCAGCGTAGCTGGAGGGCCTACCCTTCCCTACGAGCAGTACTTC. Its protein product is CASSVAGGPTLPYEQYF.